Shown below are 14 T cell receptor beta chains from a single sample sequenced in a study of blood T cell repertoires in COVID-19. The protocol was immunoSEQ multiplex PCR, while the TCRdb copy is restricted to in-frame clones and leaves out a portion. The sample includes approximately 150,000 clones, around 80% seen only once; the top ten take around 6.7%. Source material: peripheral blood. The origin of the receptors is a woman aged 50 to 60 in a cohort sampled during active or convalescent COVID-19.

The chain uses TRBV13 and TRBJ2-3, with 8 bases that match TRBD2. The CDR3 is made up of 16 amino acids. Trimming took 4 bases from V and 4 from J; bases not matched to a gene: 10. CDR1 and CDR2 (germline): PRHDT, FYEKMQ (reference sequence). This CDR3 is CASSSLTSVVADTQYF. The CDR3 DNA is TGTGCCAGCAGCTCCCTGACTAGCGTAGTTGCAGATACGCAGTATTTT.

The rearrangement joins TRBV7-9 to TRBJ2-1; 7 bases align to TRBD1. Losses at the gene ends were 4 bases for V and 8 bases for J; bases not matched to a gene: 11. CDR3 size: 15 residues. Germline V CDR1 and CDR2: SEHNR, FQNEAQ (reference sequence). The CDR3 is CASSWDRDRGDEQFF. The DNA of the CDR3 is TGTGCCAGCAGCTGGGACCGGGACAGAGGCGATGAGCAGTTCTTC.

This chain uses TRBV29-1 with TRBJ1-3; 9 nucleotides line up with TRBD1. This CDR3 is built from 14 residues. V was clipped by 6 bases and J by 0 bases; unmatched bases: 3. Germline CDR1 and CDR2: SQVTM and ANQGSEA. CDR3 bases: TGCAGCGTAAAACAGGGGGCCTCTGGAAACACCATATATTTT. Protein product: CSVKQGASGNTIYF.

The chain links TRBV6-5 to TRBJ1-4; tentative D call: TRBD1 (5 bases). The germline gives CDR1 MNHEY, CDR2 SVGAGI. This CDR3 spans 16 amino acids. V was pared by 2 bases and J by 0 bases, with 10 bases between. The CDR3 nucleotides are TGTGCCAGCAGTTACGTAACGGGGGCAACTAATGAAAAACTGTTTTTT. Its translation: CASSYVTGATNEKLFF.

The chain carries TRBV7-3 and TRBJ1-5; no definite D call. The CDR3 has 13 residues. V lost 5 bases and J 3 bases, leaving 8 bases between the germline ends. CDR1 and CDR2 from the germline V gene are SGHTA and FQGTGA. CDR3 sequence: CASSLAHNQPQHF. The CDR3 coding sequence is TGTGCCAGCAGCCTTGCGCACAATCAGCCCCAGCATTTT.

The chain links TRBV25-1 to TRBJ2-3, with D perhaps TRBD2 (6 bases). Deletions cut 7 bases from V and 5 bases from J, with 10 bases between. The CDR3 extends over 12 amino acids. CDR1 is MGHDK and CDR2 is SYGVNS in the germline V gene. The CDR3 nucleotides are TGTGCCAGCAAACTGGGGGGAGATACGCAGTATTTT. Amino acid sequence: CASKLGGDTQYF.

The rearrangement joins TRBV7-9 to TRBJ1-6; tentative D call: TRBD1 (6 bases). Germline V CDR1 and CDR2: SEHNR, FQNEAQ (reference sequence). The CDR3 is 14 amino acids. With 6 bases removed from V and 7 bases from J, the gap between germline ends came to 13 bases. CDR3 region: CASSPGQQNSPLHF. The CDR3 DNA is TGTGCCAGCAGTCCAGGACAGCAAAATTCACCCCTCCACTTT.

The CDR3 spells CASSSSRVRGTDTQYF. As DNA, the CDR3 is TGTGCCAGCAGCTCCTCTCGGGTCAGGGGCACAGATACGCAGTATTTT. V and J are TRBV7-8 and TRBJ2-3; a weak D match, TRBD1 (5 bases). Trimming shortened V by 4 bases and J by 1 base, and 15 bases separated the two germline ends. The CDR3 spans 16 residues. CDR1 is SGHVS, CDR2 FQNEAQ, per germline.

The genes are TRBV7-9 and TRBJ2-7; TRBD2 matches at 10 bases. Looked up from germline, CDR1 is SEHNR and CDR2 is FQNEAQ (reference sequence). This CDR3 is 17 amino acids long. The ends lost 1 base at V and 4 bases at J; junction bases unmatched: 10. In DNA, the CDR3 is TGTGCCAGCAGCTTAGATCGGGGGACTAGCGAAACTTACGAGCAGTACTTC. Its protein product is CASSLDRGTSETYEQYF.

The chain recombines TRBV3-1 (or the pseudogene TRBV3-2) with TRBJ1-2, with D possibly being TRBD1 (6 bases). V lost 4 bases and J lost 5, with 14 bases in between. Per the germline V gene, CDR1 is LGHDT and CDR2 is YNNKEL (reference sequence). The length of the CDR3 is 14 residues. The CDR3 loop is CASSPNPRGYGYTF. Written as DNA, the CDR3 is TGTGCCAGCAGCCCGAACCCCAGGGGTTATGGCTACACCTTC.

The genes are TRBV6-6 and TRBJ1-5; TRBD1 matches at 10 bases. The V segment lost 3 bases and the J segment 7 bases; nucleotides outside the gene matches: 9. CDR3 length: 16 amino acids. Germline assignment: CDR1 MNHNY and CDR2 SVGAGI (reference sequence). Written as DNA, the CDR3 is TGTGCCAGCAGTTATCCGGACAGGGGGGACGGGCAGCCCCAGCATTTT. This gives the protein CASSYPDRGDGQPQHF.

In nucleotides, the CDR3 is TGTGCCAGCAGCCCAGGACAGGGGACCGTACAGTACTTC. It codes for CASSPGQGTVQYF. The chain carries TRBV7-3 and TRBJ2-7; 9 nucleotides match TRBD1. The junction had 9 bases not matched to a gene; V was cut back by 5 bases and J by 10 bases. This CDR3 region has 13 residues. In germline, CDR1 is SGHTA, CDR2 FQGTGA. The full variable domain, its missing parts supplied by reference TRBV7-3 and TRBJ2-7, is GAGVSQTPSNKVTEKGKYVELRCDPISGHTALYWYRQSLGQGPEFLIYFQGTGAADDSGLPNDRFFAVRPEGSVSTLKIQRTERGDSAVYLCASSPGQGTVQYFGPGTRLTVT.

The gene calls are TRBV3-1 (or the pseudogene TRBV3-2) and TRBJ2-7, with unresolved D. The germline V gene has CDR1 LGHDT and CDR2 YNNKEL (reference sequence). V was pared by 4 bases and J by 1 base, with 11 bases between. The length of the CDR3 is 14 residues. The CDR3 region is CASSPADKSYEQYF. CDR3 nucleotides: TGTGCCAGCAGCCCCGCCGACAAGTCCTACGAGCAGTACTTC.

The chain has TRBV6-5 and TRBJ1-2; D remains unclear. Germline CDR1 and CDR2: MNHEY and SVGAGI. This CDR3 comprises 13 residues. V dropped 2 bases and J dropped 8 bases, with 12 bases sitting between them. The CDR3 protein is CASSYGRTSGYTF. Written as DNA, the CDR3 is TGTGCCAGCAGTTACGGGAGAACGAGCGGCTACACCTTC.